This TCR beta chain was captured in a study of shared clonotypes between healthy human individuals (dated by TCRdb to about 2020). With regard to the full study: Three men and a couple of women, aged 18 to 49 years, made up the cohort. For each donor, CD4 naive and CD4 memory were each run on three plates, CD8 naive on two plates, and CD8 memory on one plate. Each donor's leukapheresis produced roughly between roughly 0.85 and 10 billion PBMCs. To estimate repertoire size and how much clonotypes are shared between individuals, the study performed deep sequencing of blood TCR repertoires from a few healthy adults. To increase sequencing depth and limit assay-specific biases, TCR repertoire library preparation and sequencing were carried out by different laboratories using diverse techniques. Points the paper makes about the study in general: Naive subsets generally had larger estimated clonotype richness than memory subsets did. Because the study included only a small number of donors, the genetic and exposure-history diversity represented was limited. Even with the large sequencing depth, rarefaction of the sorted-subset datasets indicated that sequencing was incomplete. Clonotypes shared by all four sorted-subset donors showed higher generation probabilities than non-shared clonotypes. Sharing across a few donors was observed for about 5% of naive CD4, around 3.5% of naive CD8, 2% to 2.5% of memory CD4, and roughly 0.4% of memory CD8 clonotypes. Pairwise subsampling indicated that sequencing depth was expected to affect the degree of clonotype sharing among donors. Sampling was limited to blood, and TCR repertoires in tissue likely differ from TCR repertoires in blood.

Using the deep immunoSEQ assay, TCR CDR3 regions were amplified from genomic DNA by multiplex PCR. Extracted genomic DNA from each cell subset was distributed evenly across all wells of several immunoSEQ 96-well plates, and each plate was treated as a replicate. For sorted subsets, 200 to 250 ng of genomic DNA, equivalent to 25,000 to 35,000 T cell genomes, went into each replicate PCR. Purified libraries were quantified with a Qubit 3.0 fluorometer, sized on a Bioanalyzer 2100, and re-quantified with the KAPA Library Quantification kit. A separate single-read 150-cycle Illumina NextSeq 550 flow cell was used to sequence each immunoSEQ 96-well plate. Per the source publication's procedure: The immunoSEQ output contained only junctional sequences without quality scores, so filtering could not match that applied to full-length reads. Sequences were annotated with PyIR, a Python wrapper for IgBLAST v1.9, using IMGT germline references to assign V/J genes and CDR3. Reads with weak V/J assignments (E-value above 1e-6), missing CDR3, stop codons, out-of-frame junctions, or ambiguous translated residues were removed. A V3J clonotype was defined by an identical inferred V gene, J gene, and CDR3 amino acid sequence. To compute the percentage overlap between repertoires, the number of shared unique clonotypes was divided by the size of the smaller repertoire. Repertoire richness was assessed with RTK rarefaction, the Chao1 estimator, and Recon v2.1 estimates of unobserved clonotypes. OLGA was used to compute generation probabilities for all TCRbeta clonotypes that the gDNA method yielded from a few donors. TCRdb provides this immuneACCESS table in a form limited to in-frame rearrangements. Some clones are lacking; in checked studies, under half of them reflect an unresolved V gene, and why the rest are absent is not known. V, J and clone size are taken as reported in that table, and D and trimming were inferred from the DNA itself. This sample holds hundreds of thousands of clones; about 92% were observed only once. In total, the top ten clones hold more than 20% of the sample.

From its cysteine to its phenylalanine, the CDR3 spans 14 amino acids. This entry keeps only the CDR3 DNA: 42 bases, framed from base 1. The germline V end is reduced by 4 bases and the J end by 2 bases; junction bases left unmatched: 5. According to the germline V gene, CDR1 reads SGHTA and CDR2 reads FQGNSA. For the CD8 naive samples, CD45RO-negative cells were positively selected for CCR7, yielding a CD45RA+CCR7+ population from which TemRA cells were excluded. The donors were healthy, HIV-negative adults with no recently reported acute infections or vaccinations. Every donor was a Caucasian adult residing in Nashville, Tennessee, USA. Blood was obtained by leukapheresis, after which PBMCs were separated by Ficoll-Histopaque density gradient centrifugation and cryopreserved in liquid nitrogen vapor phase. Analytical flow cytometry was used to check the purity and quantity of each magnetically sorted T cell population. From each sorted fraction, genomic DNA was isolated and quantified by UV absorbance on a Nanodrop 2000c.

Concerning this clone: Its antigen specificity is not known. Per-nucleotide qualities are absent, and no much larger clonotype sits a single base away.

The TCR was taken from a man younger than 45 in good health. The sequencing sample was made of naive CD8+ T cells sorted from blood. The label giving this sample's cell subset or site can be read as: CD45RA+CCR7+. The chain employs TRBV7-2 and TRBJ2-7; 7 junctional bases match TRBD2. This receptor carries the CDR3 CASSWSGKPYEQYF. DNA sequence: TGTGCCAGCAGCTGGAGCGGGAAGCCCTACGAGCAGTACTTC.